One sample yielded the 28 T cell receptor beta chains listed below, sequenced in a study of CD8+CD57+ T cells in acquired aplastic anemia. TCR beta VDJ and CDR3 profiles were obtained from a genomic DNA template. Via MiXCR, TCRdb re-called the reads, giving one row per CDR3 protein. The data show 250,000 to 350,000 distinct CDR3 sequences, with around 60% seen just once and approximately 8% held by the top ten. The material sequenced was sorted CD4+, CD8+, or CD8+CD57+ T cells (not recorded which) from PBMCs. The receptor set was obtained from a human donor with severe aplastic anemia or a healthy control (not recorded which).

The chain has TRBV6-5 and TRBJ2-4; D unclear. Germline lookup yields CDR1 MNHEY and CDR2 SVGAGI. With 2 bases removed from V and 6 bases from J, the gap between germline ends came to 8 bases. This CDR3 is built from 13 residues. The CDR3 spells CASSYGSGNIQYF. The CDR3 nucleotides are TGTGCCAGCAGTTACGGGTCCGGAAACATTCAGTACTTC.

The chain links TRBV7-2 to TRBJ1-2; a possible D gene is TRBD1 (5 bases). The CDR3 consists of 14 residues. V dropped 1 base and J dropped 4 bases, with 10 bases sitting between them. Germline V gene data show CDR1 as SGHTA and CDR2 as FQGNSA. CDR3 region: CASSLVDSLYGYTF. DNA of the CDR3: TGTGCCAGCAGCTTAGTAGACAGCCTCTATGGCTACACCTTC.

J is TRBJ2-2 and V is TRBV7-6, with 7 bases matching TRBD1. Germline values: CDR1 SGHVS, CDR2 FNYEAQ. V lost 4 bases to trimming and J lost 1 base; unmatched junction nucleotides: 6. CDR3 length equals 16 residues. CDR3 protein: CASSYPQGLNTGELFF. Here the CDR3 DNA reads TGTGCCAGCAGCTACCCACAGGGGCTGAACACCGGGGAGCTGTTTTTT.

At least ten counts were recorded for this clonotype. V gene TRBV5-1 combines with J gene TRBJ1-2, with 12 nucleotides matching TRBD1. There are 15 residues in the CDR3. Germline values: CDR1 SGHRS, CDR2 YFSETQ. J was trimmed by 8 bases and V by 8 bases; bases with no gene match: 13. The CDR3 reads CASQSDPGTGGGYTF. In DNA, the CDR3 is TGCGCCAGTCAGAGCGACCCCGGGACAGGGGGCGGCTACACCTTC.

This clonotype has a count of ten or more. The V call is TRBV6-2 or TRBV6-3, the J call TRBJ1-2; unclear D gene. The CDR3 contains 12 residues. Trimming removed 10 bases at V and 8 bases at J, with 17 bases between. Per germline, CDR1 MNHEY and CDR2 SVGEGT. CDR3 bases: TGTGCCACTGGGCGGGTGCTCGGGGGCTACACCTTC. Translated, it gives CATGRVLGGYTF.

The gene calls are TRBV7-2 and TRBJ2-1; TRBD2 matches 10 bases. Germline loops: CDR1 SGHTA, CDR2 FQGNSA. The CDR3 extends over 15 amino acids. V gave up 6 bases and J gave up 7 bases; unmatched junction bases: 9. The CDR3 reads CASSIGSSGGNEQFF. The CDR3 bases are TGTGCCAGCAGTATTGGGTCTAGCGGGGGTAATGAGCAGTTCTTC. The whole variable domain, filled in from reference TRBV7-2 and TRBJ2-1, reads GAGVSQSPSNKVTEKGKDVELRCDPISGHTALYWYRQSLGQGLEFLIYFQGNSAPDKSGLPSDRFSAERTGGSVSTLTIQRTQQEDSAVYLCASSIGSSGGNEQFFGPGTRLTVL.

This chain joins TRBV7-3 and TRBJ1-2; TRBD1 matches 7 bases. The trim removed 2 bases at V and 4 bases at J, leaving 7 bases unmatched. The CDR3 is 15 residues long. Per the germline V gene, CDR1 is SGHTA and CDR2 is FQGTGA. In DNA form, the CDR3 reads TGTGCCAGCAGCTTAGACCCGGGACAGCTCTATGGCTACACCTTC. Residues: CASSLDPGQLYGYTF. Looking up the rest from reference TRBV7-3 and TRBJ1-2 gives the full variable domain: GAGVSQTPSNKVTEKGKYVELRCDPISGHTALYWYRQSLGQGPEFLIYFQGTGAADDSGLPNDRFFAVRPEGSVSTLKIQRTERGDSAVYLCASSLDPGQLYGYTFGSGTRLTVV.

This clonotype was observed once. This sequence joins TRBV5-1 and TRBJ2-1, with a tentative D call TRBD2 (7 bases). Trimming removed 5 bases from V and 4 bases from J, with 16 bases in between. CDR1 and CDR2 from the germline V gene are SGHRS and YFSETQ. The CDR3 consists of 15 residues. The DNA of the CDR3 is TGCGCCAGCAGGAAGGGGGGTAGCGGGTACAATGAGCAGTTCTTC. It codes for CASRKGGSGYNEQFF.

By share, this clonotype counts as medium-sized. The chain joins TRBV10-3 to TRBJ1-2; D remains unclear. Trimming left V 4 bases short and J 2 bases short, with 11 bases between. The CDR3 has 14 residues. CDR1 and CDR2 (germline): ENHRY, SYGVKD. The CDR3: CAISGGSGNYGYTF. CDR3 coding DNA: TGTGCCATCAGTGGCGGTAGCGGGAACTATGGCTACACCTTC.

The chain is built from TRBV20-1 and TRBJ2-1, with D unclear. The CDR3 length is 12 residues. Germline CDR1 DFQATT, CDR2 SNEGSKA (reference sequence). The DNA of the CDR3 is TGCAGCGTATTGGGCTCCTACAATGAGCAGTTCTTC. Its protein product is CSVLGSYNEQFF.

This chain connects TRBV7-9 to TRBJ1-5, with a weak D call TRBD1 (6 bases). V lost 5 bases and J 6 bases, leaving 20 bases between the germline ends. Germline V gene lookup returns CDR1 SEHNR and CDR2 FQNEAQ (reference sequence). The CDR3 covers 16 residues. The CDR3 loop is CASSRGWGSRSQPQHF. The DNA for the CDR3 is TGTGCCAGCAGCAGGGGGTGGGGTTCGAGAAGTCAGCCCCAGCATTTT. Full variable domain (outside the CDR3, taken from reference TRBV7-9 and TRBJ1-5): DTGVSQNPRHKITKRGQNVTFRCDPISEHNRLYWYRQTLGQGPEFLTYFQNEAQLEKSRLLSDRFSAERPKGSFSTLEIQRTEQGDSAMYLCASSRGWGSRSQPQHFGDGTRLSIL.

V usage is TRBV20-1 and J usage is TRBJ2-7, with TRBD2 matching over 10 bases. Looked up from germline, CDR1 is DFQATT and CDR2 is SNEGSKA (reference sequence). The CDR3 length is 14 residues. After removal of 4 bases from V and 3 bases from J, the junction contained 6 bases not matched to a gene. The CDR3 spells CSAIGTSAFYEQYF. The CDR3 DNA follows: TGCAGTGCTATCGGGACTAGCGCGTTCTACGAGCAGTACTTC.

This clonotype appeared a few times. This chain links TRBV20-1 with TRBJ2-1, with D unclear. With 0 bases removed from V and 6 bases from J, the gap between germline ends came to 9 bases. The germline gives CDR1 DFQATT, CDR2 SNEGSKA (reference sequence). The CDR3 is 13 residues long. The CDR3 DNA follows: TGCAGTGCTAGAGATCTCAAGGGCAATGAGCAGTTCTTC. Its protein product is CSARDLKGNEQFF.

This chain connects TRBV2 to TRBJ2-4; TRBD1 agrees at 10 bases. The length of the CDR3 is 16 residues. CDR1 is SNHLY, CDR2 FYNNEI, per germline. J gave up 0 bases and V 6 bases, and 5 bases lay outside the gene matches. The CDR3 region has the DNA TGTGCCAGCAGCAGGGACAGGGGAGTAGCCAAAAACATTCAGTACTTC. Its protein product is CASSRDRGVAKNIQYF.

J is TRBJ1-4 and V is TRBV19, with 7 nucleotides matching TRBD1. Per the germline V gene, CDR1 is LNHDA and CDR2 is SQIVND (reference sequence). The CDR3 loop spans 14 amino acids. Trimming cost V 7 bases and J 7 bases; bases outside gene matches: 9. CDR3 loop: CASTQGGRGEKLFF. CDR3 sequence (DNA): TGTGCCAGTACCCAGGGGGGGCGCGGTGAAAAACTGTTTTTT. Filled out from reference TRBV19 and TRBJ1-4, the complete variable domain reads DGGITQSPKYLFRKEGQNVTLSCEQNLNHDAMYWYRQDPGQGLRLIYYSQIVNDFQKGDIAEGYSVSREKKESFPLTVTSAQKNPTAFYLCASTQGGRGEKLFFGSGTQLSVL.

The gene calls are TRBV12-3 or TRBV12-4 and TRBJ2-1; TRBD2 matches at 14 bases. The V gene end was trimmed by 5 bases and the J gene end by 7 bases; junction bases not matched to a gene: 4. This CDR3 has 15 residues. The CDR3 bases are TGTGCCAGCAGTACGGGACTAGCGGGAGAAAATGAGCAGTTCTTC. This encodes CASSTGLAGENEQFF.

The CDR3 DNA reads as TGTGCCAGCAGTGACCTGACAGGGGCGGGCGATACGCAGTATTTT. Translating it yields CASSDLTGAGDTQYF. The chain recombines TRBV25-1 with TRBJ2-3, with TRBD1 matching over 8 bases. CDR1 is MGHDK and CDR2 is SYGVNS in the germline V gene. The CDR3 contains 15 residues. Trimming cost V 3 bases and J 6 bases; bases outside gene matches: 8.

The chain recombines TRBV20-1 with TRBJ1-1, with TRBD1 matching over 12 bases. Trimming took 8 bases from V and 3 from J; bases not matched to a gene: 13. The CDR3 covers 16 residues. Germline V lookup: CDR1 DFQATT, CDR2 SNEGSKA (reference sequence). The CDR3 DNA follows: TGCAGTCCAGGGGGGGACAGGGGGCCGTTGGACACTGAAGCTTTCTTT. Amino acid sequence: CSPGGDRGPLDTEAFF.

This clonotype has at least ten counts. This chain joins TRBV6-5 and TRBJ2-7, with 7 nucleotides matching TRBD1. Losses at the gene ends were 6 bases for V and 4 bases for J; bases not matched to a gene: 6. Germline CDR1 and CDR2: MNHEY and SVGAGI. The CDR3 is made up of 13 amino acids. The chain's CDR3 is CASSLGQLYEQYF. The CDR3 nucleotides read TGTGCCAGCAGCTTGGGACAGCTATACGAGCAGTACTTC.

This clonotype was counted ten times or more. The genes are TRBV19 and TRBJ1-1; tentatively, D is TRBD1 (6 bases). V lost 5 bases and J 11 bases, leaving 18 bases between the germline ends. The CDR3 is 13 amino acids. Germline CDR1 LNHDA, CDR2 SQIVND (reference sequence). The CDR3 spells CASSLTEGGGAFF. The CDR3 DNA is TGTGCCAGTAGTCTCACGGAGGGAGGGGGGGCTTTCTTT.

This clonotype was detected a few times. The chain employs TRBV20-1 and TRBJ1-3; D gene uncertain. Germline CDR1 DFQATT, CDR2 SNEGSKA (reference sequence). The CDR3 covers 14 residues. Trimming shortened V by 5 bases and J by 0 bases, and 11 bases separated the two germline ends. The CDR3 region has the DNA TGCAGTGCTTCCTCACCCAGCTCTGGAAACACCATATATTTT. Its translation: CSASSPSSGNTIYF.

The V and J genes are TRBV9 and TRBJ1-6; 7 bases fit TRBD1. Germline V lookup: CDR1 SGDLS, CDR2 YYNGEE. V shed 7 bases and J 8 bases; nucleotides not matched to a gene: 9. CDR3 length: 14 amino acids. The CDR3 here is CASGGTAPYSPLHF. In nucleotides, the CDR3 is TGTGCCAGCGGCGGGACAGCGCCTTATTCACCCCTCCACTTT.

The chain joins TRBV7-9 to TRBJ2-7; the D gene is possibly TRBD1 (6 bases). Trimming cost V 2 bases and J 1 base, with 12 bases left between them. The CDR3 runs to 15 residues. Germline V gene sequence: CDR1 SEHNR, CDR2 FQNEAQ (reference sequence). This CDR3 is CASSLRQASSYEQYF. For the CDR3, the DNA is TGTGCCAGCAGCTTAAGACAGGCAAGTTCCTACGAGCAGTACTTC.

The chain links TRBV5-8 to TRBJ2-5, with 7 bases fitting TRBD1. The CDR3 runs to 15 residues. CDR1 SGHTS and CDR2 YDEGEE come from the germline V gene. The V segment lost 9 bases and the J segment 2 bases; nucleotides outside the gene matches: 13. CDR3 bases: TGTGCCACCCGACCCGGGACAGTGAGACAAGAGACCCAGTACTTC. This codes for CATRPGTVRQETQYF.

Note on this clonotype: This may be a read error, as it is one base from a much larger clone. This chain joins TRBV7-6 and TRBJ1-1; D remains unclear. The CDR3 is 12 residues long. The germline V gene has CDR1 SGHVS and CDR2 FNYEAQ. Deletions cut 6 bases from V and 3 bases from J, with 8 bases between. In nucleotides, the CDR3 is TGTGCCAGCAGGTTCAGCCACACTGAAGCTTTCTTT. This encodes CASRFSHTEAFF.

The gene calls are TRBV7-2 and TRBJ1-2; no reliable D call. CDR1 and CDR2 (germline): SGHTA, FQGNSA. The CDR3 totals 12 residues. The V end was cut by 3 bases, the J end by 8 bases, with 10 bases between. CDR3 sequence: CASSLKQTGYTF. CDR3 in DNA: TGTGCCAGCAGCTTGAAACAGACCGGCTACACCTTC.

Ten or more counts support this clonotype. CDR3 nucleotide sequence: TGTGCCAGCAGCGTATTTGGGGCAGACTCCTACTCTGGAAACACCATATATTTT. As protein: CASSVFGADSYSGNTIYF. This chain uses TRBV9 with TRBJ1-3, with D perhaps matching TRBD1 (5 bases). From germline, CDR1 is SGDLS and CDR2 YYNGEE. Deletions cut 1 base from V and 0 bases from J, with 17 bases between. The CDR3 is made up of 18 amino acids.

Worth noting for this clonotype: Relative to the germline gene, one junction end is altered; a read error may explain this. The CDR3 reads CGAPQVAGGEPFF. CDR3 DNA: TGCGGTGCCCCCCAGGTAGCGGGCGGGGAGCCGTTTTTT. V gene TRBV20-1 combines with J gene TRBJ2-2; 7 nucleotides agree with TRBD2. The CDR3 loop spans 13 amino acids. Germline V gene data show CDR1 as DFQATT and CDR2 as SNEGSKA (reference sequence).